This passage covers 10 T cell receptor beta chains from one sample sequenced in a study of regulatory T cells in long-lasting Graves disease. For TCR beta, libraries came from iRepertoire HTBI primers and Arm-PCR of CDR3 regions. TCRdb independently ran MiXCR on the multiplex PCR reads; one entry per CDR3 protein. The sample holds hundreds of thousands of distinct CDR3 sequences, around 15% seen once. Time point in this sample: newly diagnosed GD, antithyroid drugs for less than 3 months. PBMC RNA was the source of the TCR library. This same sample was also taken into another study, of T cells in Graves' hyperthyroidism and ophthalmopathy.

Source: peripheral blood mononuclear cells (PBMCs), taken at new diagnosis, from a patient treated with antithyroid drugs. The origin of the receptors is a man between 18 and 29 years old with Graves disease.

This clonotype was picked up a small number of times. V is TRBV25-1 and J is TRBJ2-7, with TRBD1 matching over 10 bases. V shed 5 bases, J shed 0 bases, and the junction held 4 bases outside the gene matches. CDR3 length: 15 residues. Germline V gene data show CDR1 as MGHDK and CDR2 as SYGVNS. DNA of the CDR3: TGTGCCAGCAGTACCGACAGGGGGCCCTCCTACGAGCAGTACTTC. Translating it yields CASSTDRGPSYEQYF.

The CDR3, as DNA: TGTGCCAGTAGACCCGGACAGGGGTCGGGAAACACCATATATTTT. Translated, it gives CASRPGQGSGNTIYF. The chain recombines TRBV19 with TRBJ1-3, with 9 bases lining up with TRBD1. The CDR3 has 15 residues. J lost 4 bases, V lost 6 bases, and 7 bases had no gene match. Germline CDR1 LNHDA, CDR2 SQIVND (reference sequence).

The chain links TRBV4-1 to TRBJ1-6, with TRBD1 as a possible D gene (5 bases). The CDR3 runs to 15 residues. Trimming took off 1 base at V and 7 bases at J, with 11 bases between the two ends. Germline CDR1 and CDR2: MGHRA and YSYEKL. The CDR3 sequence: CASSQGGEWNSPLHF. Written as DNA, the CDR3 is TGCGCCAGCAGCCAAGGAGGGGAATGGAATTCACCCCTCCACTTT.

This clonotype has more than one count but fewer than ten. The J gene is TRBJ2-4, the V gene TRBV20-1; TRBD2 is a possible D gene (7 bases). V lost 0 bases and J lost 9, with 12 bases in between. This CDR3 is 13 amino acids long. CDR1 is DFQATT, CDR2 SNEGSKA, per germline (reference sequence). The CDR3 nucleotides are TGCAGTGCTAGAGATCTGAGGGGGGGCATTCAGTACTTC. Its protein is CSARDLRGGIQYF.

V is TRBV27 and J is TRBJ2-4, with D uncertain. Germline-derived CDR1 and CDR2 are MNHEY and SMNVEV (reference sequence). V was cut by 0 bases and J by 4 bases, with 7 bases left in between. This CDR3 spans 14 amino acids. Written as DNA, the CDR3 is TGTGCCAGCAGTTTATCAGGGCGGAAAAACATTCAGTACTTC. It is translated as CASSLSGRKNIQYF.

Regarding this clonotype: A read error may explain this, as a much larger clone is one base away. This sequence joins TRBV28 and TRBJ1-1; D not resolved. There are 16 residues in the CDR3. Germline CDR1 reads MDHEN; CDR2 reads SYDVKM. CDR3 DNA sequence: TGCGCCAGCAGCTTGGAGTCCTTGGGCATAAACACTGAAGCTTTCTTT. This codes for CASSLESLGINTEAFF.

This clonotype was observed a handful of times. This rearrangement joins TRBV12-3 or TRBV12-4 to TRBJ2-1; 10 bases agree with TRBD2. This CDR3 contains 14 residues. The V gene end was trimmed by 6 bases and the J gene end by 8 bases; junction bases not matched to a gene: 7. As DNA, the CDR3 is TGTGCCAGCAGCCACACTAGCGGGATCGATGAGCAGTTCTTC. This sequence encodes CASSHTSGIDEQFF.

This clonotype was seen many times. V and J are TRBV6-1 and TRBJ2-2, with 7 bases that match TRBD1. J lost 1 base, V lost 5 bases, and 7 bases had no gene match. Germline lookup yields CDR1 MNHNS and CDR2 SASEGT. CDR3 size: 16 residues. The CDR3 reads CASSQMTGQNTGELFF. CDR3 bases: TGTGCCAGCAGTCAAATGACAGGGCAGAACACCGGGGAGCTGTTTTTT.

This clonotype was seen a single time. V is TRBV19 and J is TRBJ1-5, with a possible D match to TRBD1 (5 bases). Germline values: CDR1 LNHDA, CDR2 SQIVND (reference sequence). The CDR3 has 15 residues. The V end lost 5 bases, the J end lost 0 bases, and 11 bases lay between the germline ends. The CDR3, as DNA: TGTGCCAGTAGTCCCCAGACAGATAGCAATCAGCCCCAGCATTTT. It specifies CASSPQTDSNQPQHF.

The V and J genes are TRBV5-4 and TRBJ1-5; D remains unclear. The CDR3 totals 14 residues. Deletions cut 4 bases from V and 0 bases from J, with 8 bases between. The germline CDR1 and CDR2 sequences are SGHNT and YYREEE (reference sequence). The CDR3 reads CASSPDTSNQPQHF. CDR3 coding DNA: TGTGCCAGCAGCCCTGACACTAGCAATCAGCCCCAGCATTTT.